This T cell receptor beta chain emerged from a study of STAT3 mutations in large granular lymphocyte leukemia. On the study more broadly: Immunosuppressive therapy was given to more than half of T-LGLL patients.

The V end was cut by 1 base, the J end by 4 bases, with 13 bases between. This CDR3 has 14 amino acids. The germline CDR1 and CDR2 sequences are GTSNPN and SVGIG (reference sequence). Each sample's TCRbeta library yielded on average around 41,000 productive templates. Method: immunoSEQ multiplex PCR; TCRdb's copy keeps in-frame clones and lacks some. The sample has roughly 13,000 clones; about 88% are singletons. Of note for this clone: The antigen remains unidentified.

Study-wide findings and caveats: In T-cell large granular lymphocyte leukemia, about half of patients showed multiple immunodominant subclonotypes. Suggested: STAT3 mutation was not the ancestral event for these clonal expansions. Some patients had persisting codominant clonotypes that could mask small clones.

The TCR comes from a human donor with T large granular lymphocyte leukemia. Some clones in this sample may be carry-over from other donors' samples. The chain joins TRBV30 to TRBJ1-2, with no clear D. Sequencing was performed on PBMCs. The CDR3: CAWSAHSGFYGYTF. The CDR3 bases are TGTGCCTGGAGTGCCCACTCAGGATTCTATGGCTACACCTTC.